This TCR beta chain was profiled in a study of T cell repertoires in aging, cancer and after chemotherapy. Study in general: Donor ages fell into six groups from 30 or younger up to 70 or older. Healthy donor repertoires were recorded over several months to years and showed clear clonal overlap.

Rearranged V-D-J TRB sequences were amplified with a mixed TRB-A/B primer pool. TCRdb re-analysed the multiplex PCR reads in MiXCR, keeping a single row per CDR3 protein. The profile shows fewer than 15,000 distinct CDR3 sequences, around 23% of them singletons. Of note for this clonotype: What it binds is not known.

Study outcomes and limitations: The repertoire data cannot show anything about immunological memory following chemotherapy.

The CDR3 length is 13 residues. J gave up 15 bases and V 0 bases, and 7 bases lay outside the gene matches. The germline gives CDR1 MGHRA, CDR2 YSYEKL. TCR beta rearrangements were amplified from peripheral blood genomic DNA. J is TRBJ1-4 and V is TRBV4-1, with TRBD1 matching 7 bases. The TCR sequence derives from a human donor in good health. Input material: blood. CDR3 loop: CASSQDRDSSMFF. The CDR3 nucleotides read TGCGCCAGCAGCCAAGATCGGGACAGTTCAATGTTTTTT.